The sequence of this TCR beta chain was determined in a study of blood T cells in healthy people across ages. Germline V gives CDR1 DFQATT, CDR2 SNEGSKA (reference sequence). The CDR3 runs to 15 residues. After removal of 0 bases from V and 5 bases from J, the junction contained 6 bases not matched to a gene. Together with a sample-barcoded 5' primer, a J-beta primer mix was included in a second PCR lasting roughly 6 to 12 cycles. Every molecule of cDNA carried a tag from a template-switch adaptor with 12 random nucleotides. TCRdb reprocessed the 5' RACE reads with MiXCR, giving one entry per CDR3 protein. The sample has about 1.4 million distinct CDR3 sequences, approximately 59% seen once. In the case of this clonotype: As yet, its antigen is unknown.

Study-wide results and caveats: Roughly linearly, TCR beta diversity per million T cells fell as age increased.

V is TRBV20-1 and J is TRBJ2-5; TRBD1 matches 10 bases. The sample was blood. The receptor's source is a man aged 18 to 30 in good health. Here the CDR3 DNA reads TGCAGTGCTAGAGACCGGGACAGGGGTCGCGAGACCCAGTACTTC. This sequence encodes CSARDRDRGRETQYF.